The 25 T cell receptor beta chains below come from one sample, sequenced in a study of PD-1 blockade in classical Hodgkin lymphoma. This table comes from immunoSEQ multiplex PCR, and its TCRdb copy is limited to in-frame clones, with some not included. The sample holds about 90,000 clones, about nine tenths seen once. As to time point: cycle 4 day 1 (C4D1), after 6 weeks of nivolumab. The patients all showed relapse after autologous stem cell transplantation, while their brentuximab vedotin exposure varied. The sequences come from peripheral blood mononuclear cells (PBMCs), collected before the fourth cycle of nivolumab. All receptors come from a human donor with classical Hodgkin lymphoma.

Only one count was recorded for this clone. The rearrangement joins TRBV6-5 to TRBJ1-2; 8 bases line up with TRBD1. Per the germline V gene, CDR1 is MNHEY and CDR2 is SVGAGI. J lost 5 bases, V lost 6 bases, and 11 bases had no gene match. The CDR3 is made up of 15 amino acids. The CDR3, as DNA: TGTGCCAGCAGGAAAGCAGGGGGCTTTCGATATGGCTACACCTTC. Its protein product is CASRKAGGFRYGYTF.

This clone has only one observation. J is TRBJ1-1 and V is TRBV4-3, with 9 positions matching TRBD1. Germline-derived CDR1 and CDR2 are LGHNA and YSLEER. The V gene end was trimmed by 3 bases and the J gene end by 6 bases; junction bases not matched to a gene: 8. CDR3 length equals 15 residues. The CDR3 here is CASSHGTGKVSEAFF. Written as DNA, the CDR3 is TGCGCCAGCAGCCACGGGACAGGGAAGGTTTCTGAAGCTTTCTTT.

The V gene is TRBV6-4, the J gene TRBJ2-2, with D uncertain. The CDR3 consists of 14 residues. The ends were cut back, 4 bases at V and 3 bases at J, with 9 bases in the middle. Germline-derived CDR1 and CDR2 are MRHNA and SNTAGT. The CDR3 here is CASSGTLYTGELFF. The CDR3 bases are TGTGCCAGCAGTGGGACCCTGTACACCGGGGAGCTGTTTTTT.

This chain links TRBV11-3 with TRBJ2-1; 9 nucleotides align to TRBD2. V lost 1 base, J lost 6 bases, and 4 bases stayed unmatched. Germline CDR1 reads SGHNT; CDR2 reads YENEEA. The CDR3 runs to 15 residues. The CDR3 region has the DNA TGTGCCAGCAGCTTAGGGACTAGCGAGATCAATGAGCAGTTCTTC. Protein: CASSLGTSEINEQFF.

The CDR3 nucleotides read TGTGCCAGCAGCCCCCCCAAAGGTGGCTACACCTTC. Its protein is CASSPPKGGYTF. The chain carries TRBV7-3 and TRBJ1-2; D remains unclear. The CDR3 runs to 12 residues. V shed 5 bases and J shed 7 bases, with 11 bases lying between them. Germline V gene data show CDR1 as SGHTA and CDR2 as FQGTGA.

This chain joins TRBV10-2 and TRBJ1-3; D uncertain. The CDR3 runs 15 residues. Trimming shortened V by 4 bases and J by 2 bases, and 12 bases separated the two germline ends. Germline V lookup: CDR1 WSHSY, CDR2 SAAADI. CDR3 in amino acids: CASSVSYGAGNTIYF. CDR3 coding DNA: TGCGCCAGCAGTGTCTCATACGGGGCTGGAAACACCATATATTTT.

The chain recombines TRBV9 with TRBJ2-1, with 14 bases that match TRBD2. V dropped 0 bases and J dropped 11; count of bases not matched to a gene: 10. Germline V lookup: CDR1 SGDLS, CDR2 YYNGEE. This CDR3 contains 17 residues. The CDR3 DNA reads TGTGCCAGCAGCGTAGTTGGACTAGCGGGGGGAACGCTTAAGCAGTTCTTC. This translates into CASSVVGLAGGTLKQFF.

This clone was found once. The gene calls are TRBV7-9 and TRBJ2-7, with D possibly matching TRBD1 (6 bases). The CDR3 covers 12 residues. Germline V CDR1 and CDR2: SEHNR, FQNEAQ (reference sequence). Trimming took 1 base from V and 9 from J, leaving 10 bases between them. The CDR3 is CASSLEQGGQYF. DNA of the CDR3: TGTGCCAGCAGCTTAGAACAGGGCGGGCAGTACTTC.

The V and J genes are TRBV5-1 and TRBJ2-3; D is perhaps TRBD1 (6 bases). V was pared by 4 bases and J by 10 bases, with 22 bases between. Per germline, CDR1 SGHRS and CDR2 YFSETQ. This CDR3 has 15 residues. This CDR3 reads CASSRQDVPLGAQYF. DNA for the CDR3: TGCGCCAGCAGCAGACAGGATGTCCCTTTAGGTGCGCAGTATTTT.

The V gene is TRBV9, the J gene TRBJ2-3, with 7 bases lining up with TRBD1. There are 15 residues in the CDR3. V shed 4 bases, J shed 0 bases, and the junction held 5 bases outside the gene matches. Germline loops: CDR1 SGDLS, CDR2 YYNGEE. The CDR3 loop reads CASSTRQGSTDTQYF. The CDR3, as DNA: TGTGCCAGCAGCACCAGACAGGGTAGCACAGATACGCAGTATTTT. The whole variable domain, filled in from reference TRBV9 and TRBJ2-3, reads DSGVTQTPKHLITATGQRVTLRCSPRSGDLSVYWYQQSLDQGLQFLIQYYNGEERAKGNILERFSAQQFPDLHSELNLSSLELGDSALYFCASSTRQGSTDTQYFGPGTRLTVL.

The chain combines TRBV6-1 with TRBJ2-5, with D perhaps TRBD2 (6 bases). Trimming took 4 bases from V and 0 from J, leaving 9 bases between them. This CDR3 has 14 residues. Germline-derived CDR1 and CDR2 are MNHNS and SASEGT. The CDR3 DNA sequence: TGTGCCAGCAGTGCGGGACTGTACCAAGAGACCCAGTACTTC. This encodes CASSAGLYQETQYF.

The chain recombines TRBV7-3 with TRBJ1-2; D is possibly TRBD1 (6 bases). Trimming removed 5 bases at V and 4 bases at J, with 14 bases between. Germline V gives CDR1 SGHTA, CDR2 FQGTGA. This CDR3 has 14 residues. The CDR3 DNA reads TGTGCCAGCAGCCCCATAGGGGGAGCCTATGGCTACACCTTC. Amino acids: CASSPIGGAYGYTF.

This rearrangement joins TRBV7-2 to TRBJ1-1; D uncertain. Germline lookup yields CDR1 SGHTA and CDR2 FQGNSA. The CDR3 is 13 residues long. Trimming removed 4 bases from V and 0 bases from J, with 6 bases in between. The CDR3 DNA reads as TGTGCCAGCAGCTCCCAACTGAACACTGAAGCTTTCTTT. Its translation is CASSSQLNTEAFF.

The chain has TRBV6-5 and TRBJ1-1; D not certain. Germline-derived CDR1 and CDR2 are MNHEY and SVGAGI. The length of the CDR3 is 13 residues. V dropped 5 bases and J dropped 0 bases, with 7 bases sitting between them. CDR3 region: CASSDELNTEAFF. The CDR3, as DNA: TGTGCCAGCAGTGACGAACTGAACACTGAAGCTTTCTTT.

The DNA for the CDR3 is TGTGCCAGCGGGGACACCGTCTACGAGCAGTACTTC. Translation: CASGDTVYEQYF. The V and J genes are TRBV27 and TRBJ2-7; D is possibly TRBD1 (6 bases). The CDR3 runs 12 residues. Per the germline V gene, CDR1 is MNHEY and CDR2 is SMNVEV (reference sequence). V gave up 8 bases and J gave up 3 bases, with 11 bases separating them.

This chain connects TRBV7-3 to TRBJ2-7, with TRBD1 matching over 8 bases. Trimming took 4 bases from V and 5 from J; bases not matched to a gene: 7. Germline values: CDR1 SGHTA, CDR2 FQGTGA. The CDR3 length is 14 residues. CDR3 protein: CASSSRQGTHEQYF. The CDR3 DNA follows: TGTGCCAGCAGCTCGAGACAGGGGACCCACGAGCAGTACTTC. Supplemented by reference TRBV7-3 and TRBJ2-7, the full variable domain reads GAGVSQTPSNKVTEKGKYVELRCDPISGHTALYWYRQSLGQGPEFLIYFQGTGAADDSGLPNDRFFAVRPEGSVSTLKIQRTERGDSAVYLCASSSRQGTHEQYFGPGTRLTVT.

The chain employs TRBV10-2 and TRBJ2-1; 9 bases fit TRBD1. The ends lost 6 bases at V and 7 bases at J; junction bases unmatched: 10. This CDR3 has 15 residues. Germline V CDR1 and CDR2: WSHSY, SAAADI. The DNA of the CDR3 is TGCGCCAGCAGCCGCCCCGGACAGGGGCGTAATGAGCAGTTCTTC. This encodes CASSRPGQGRNEQFF.

This clone was detected only once. This CDR3 reads CASSLGSGGLPGAEAFF. DNA of the CDR3: TGCGCCAGCAGCTTGGGGTCAGGGGGCCTCCCGGGTGCTGAAGCTTTCTTT. The chain couples TRBV5-1 to TRBJ1-1; 8 nucleotides line up with TRBD1. This CDR3 contains 17 residues. Germline CDR1 is SGHRS and CDR2 is YFSETQ. Germline trimming cut 0 bases from V and 6 bases from J; bases unmatched to any gene: 13.

The rearrangement uses TRBV19 and TRBJ2-7; TRBD1 matches 10 bases. Germline assignment: CDR1 LNHDA and CDR2 SQIVND (reference sequence). There are 13 residues in the CDR3. Unmatched junction bases numbered 5, after V lost 6 bases and J lost 6 bases. CDR3 bases: TGTGCCAGTAGGAGACAGGGGGCGCGCGAGCAGTACTTC. It specifies CASRRQGAREQYF.

The CDR3 coding sequence is TGTGCCAGCAGCTTAGTCGCCGGGACGGCTGGAAACACCATATATTTT. Protein product: CASSLVAGTAGNTIYF. The rearrangement links TRBV11-2 to TRBJ1-3, with a tentative D call TRBD1 (5 bases). Trimming shortened V by 1 base and J by 2 bases, and 12 bases separated the two germline ends. The V gene's germline CDR1 is SGHAT and CDR2 FQNNGV. The CDR3 contains 16 residues.

This clone was detected only once. V is TRBV7-9 and J is TRBJ1-2, with a weak D call TRBD1 (5 bases). This CDR3 has 14 amino acids. Looked up from germline, CDR1 is SEHNR and CDR2 is FQNEAQ (reference sequence). Trimming pared 5 bases from V and 3 bases from J, leaving 13 bases between. CDR3 sequence (DNA): TGTGCCAGCAGCCGCGTCGGACACGACTATGGCTACACCTTC. This translates into CASSRVGHDYGYTF.

The chain uses TRBV7-3 and TRBJ2-7; possible D gene TRBD2, 6 bases. This CDR3 spans 16 amino acids. With 1 base removed from V and 3 bases from J, the gap between germline ends came to 16 bases. CDR1 and CDR2 (germline): SGHTA, FQGTGA. This chain's CDR3 is CASSLRRSGSFYEQYF. CDR3 DNA sequence: TGTGCCAGCAGCTTAAGGCGGAGCGGGTCGTTCTACGAGCAGTACTTC.

The chain has TRBV27 and TRBJ2-7; 7 bases agree with TRBD1. This CDR3 spans 16 amino acids. Germline loops: CDR1 MNHEY, CDR2 SMNVEV (reference sequence). After removal of 5 bases from V and 0 bases from J, the junction contained 10 bases not matched to a gene. CDR3: CASSPRQGHFSYEQYF. CDR3 nucleotide sequence: TGTGCCAGCAGTCCCCGACAGGGCCACTTCTCCTACGAGCAGTACTTC.

This clone was picked up one time. The chain couples TRBV5-6 to TRBJ2-5, with 13 bases lining up with TRBD2. The CDR3 has 16 amino acids. The V gene end was trimmed by 2 bases and the J gene end by 5 bases; junction bases not matched to a gene: 6. Germline V gene sequence: CDR1 SGHDT, CDR2 YYEEEE. Here the CDR3 DNA reads TGTGCCAGCAGCTTCGGACTAGCGGGGGAAGGGGAGACCCAGTACTTC. This sequence encodes CASSFGLAGEGETQYF.

The gene calls are TRBV6-5 and TRBJ1-5; a possible D gene is TRBD1 (5 bases). The CDR3 covers 14 residues. Germline CDR1 is MNHEY and CDR2 is SVGAGI. V was shortened by 10 bases and J by 4 bases, with 17 bases between the two germline ends. The CDR3 DNA follows: TGTGCCACGAAGGGCAGGGAAAGAAATCAGCCCCAGCATTTT. It codes for CATKGRERNQPQHF.